This T cell receptor beta chain was recorded in a study of read filtering for tumor transcriptome and immune sequencing (dated by TCRdb to 2019 to 2021). Looking at the study overall: The cohort had fewer than 20 male and 14 female patients with a mean age of roughly 70 years, ranging from about 45 to 85. Under revised international staging, roughly eight patients fell into R-ISS I, some 15 into R-ISS II and over five into R-ISS III. After DNase treatment, whole-transcriptome libraries were prepared using the TruSeq RNA Access Library Prep Kit. Per sample, about 4.05 to 10.27 million TCR-region mapped reads were obtained with IR-seq, compared with only roughly 80 to 1273 with RNA-seq. Using the same bone marrow samples, the study compared TCR repertoires obtained by targeted immune repertoire sequencing with those obtained by bulk whole-transcriptome sequencing. One of the main goals was to work out a read-filtering strategy for immune repertoire data, in particular whether clonotypes backed by only a single read should be removed. Study-wide conclusions, independent of this receptor: The correlation between IR-seq and RNA-seq shared clonotype proportions rose when single-read clonotypes were removed. In IR-seq, about 82% of clonotypes but 3.5% to 4% of total reads were represented by single-read clonotypes, whereas in RNA-seq, approximately 73% of clonotypes and approximately 40% of reads were represented by single-read clonotypes. Clonotypes were captured by IR-seq at much higher depth and more reliably than by RNA-seq, and smaller IR-seq throughput was sufficient for identification of most shared clonotypes. The sorted CD138-negative fraction was not purified T cells but a mixed bone marrow immune population.

This clonotype was found many times. Which antigen it targets is not known. It has no much larger one-base neighbor in the sample; base qualities were not kept. Trimming takes 4 bases from V and 2 bases from J, and the germline ends sit 14 bases apart. The CDR3 runs 15 residues from the cysteine to the phenylalanine. Left in the record is the CDR3 DNA by itself, 45 bases read in frame from the first base. The germline V gene supplies CDR1 MGHRA and CDR2 YSYEKL. TCR libraries were constructed from approximately 360 ng RNA using the Immunoverse kit, and molecular barcoded adaptors covering alpha/delta and beta/gamma chains were employed. The same RNA used for transcriptome sequencing was used for TCR library preparation. TCR libraries were sequenced on an Illumina HiSeq 4000 with 2 x 150 cycles. For the original study's pipeline: Using MiXCR, which included quality filtering and error correction, TCR reads were aligned to human V, D, J and C references and then assembled into CDR3 clonotypes. The tcR package in R was used to analyze clonotype counts and gene usage diversity. Raw mapping reads were checked after the RNA-seq reads had been mapped by STAR aligner version 2.5.3a onto the human GRCh37 genome. To test how sequencing depth affected the clonotypes detected, IR-seq fastq files were randomly downsampled with Seqtk 1.3. TCRdb reprocessing: public reads trimmed at Q25 with fastp, clones called with MiXCR, in-frame beta chains kept. Here each entry gathers all rows of one CDR3 protein and keeps the most common genes and DNA. TCRdb's processing, not the authors', yielded these V and J calls. The sample has about 130,000 distinct CDR3 sequences on record, 13% of them singletons. The top ten clonotypes cover about 11% of the sample.

Each patient had bone marrow sampled at the time of active disease. Ficoll-Hypaque density gradient centrifugation was used to isolate bone marrow mononuclear cells. Myeloma plasma cells were removed and CD138-negative cells were obtained by negative selection following labeling with CD138 magnetic microbeads on a MACS separator. Flow cytometry with CD138 antibodies on an Attune NxT was used to check how pure the isolated cells were. TRIzol reagent was used to extract total RNA, and a NanoDrop spectrophotometer was used to quantify the extracted RNA. Paired RNA-seq and IR-seq were performed on each patient's CD138-negative bone marrow sample.

The chain was built from TRBV4-1 and TRBJ2-5; the best D guess is TRBD2, with 6 bases matching. This TCR was recovered from a donor aged 40 or over with multiple myeloma. Material for sequencing was a population of CD138-negative cells sorted from bone marrow. The cell subset or site tag for this specimen amounts to: bone marrow mononuclear cells depleted of CD138+ plasma/myeloma cells by negative magnetic selection. The CDR3 protein sequence reads: CASSPSGLPQETQYF. The sequence in DNA is TGCGCCAGCAGCCCCTCGGGACTTCCTCAAGAGACCCAGTACTTC.